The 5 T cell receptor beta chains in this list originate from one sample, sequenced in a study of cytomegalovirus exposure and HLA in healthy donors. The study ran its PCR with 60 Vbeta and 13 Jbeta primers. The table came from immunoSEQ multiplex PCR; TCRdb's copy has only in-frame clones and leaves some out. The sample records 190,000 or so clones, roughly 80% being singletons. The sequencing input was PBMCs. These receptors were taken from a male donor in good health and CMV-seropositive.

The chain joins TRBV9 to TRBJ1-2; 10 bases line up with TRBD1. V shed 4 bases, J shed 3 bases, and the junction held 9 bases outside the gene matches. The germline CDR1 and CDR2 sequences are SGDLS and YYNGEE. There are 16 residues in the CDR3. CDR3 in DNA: TGTGCCAGCAGCACGTCCCTCGGGACAGGGGACTATGGCTACACCTTC. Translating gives CASSTSLGTGDYGYTF.

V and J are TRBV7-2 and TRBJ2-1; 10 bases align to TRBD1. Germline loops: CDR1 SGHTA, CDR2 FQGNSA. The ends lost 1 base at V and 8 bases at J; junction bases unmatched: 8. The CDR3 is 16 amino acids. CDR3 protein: CASSLVGTGVQDEQFF. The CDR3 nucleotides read TGTGCCAGCAGCTTAGTGGGGACAGGGGTACAAGATGAGCAGTTCTTC.

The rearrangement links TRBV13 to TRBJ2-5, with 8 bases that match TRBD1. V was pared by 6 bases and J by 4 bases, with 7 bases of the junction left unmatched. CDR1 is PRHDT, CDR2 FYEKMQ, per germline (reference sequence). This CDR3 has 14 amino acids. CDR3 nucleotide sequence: TGTGCCAGCAGATATGACAGGGGCGTAGAGACCCAGTACTTC. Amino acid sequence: CASRYDRGVETQYF.

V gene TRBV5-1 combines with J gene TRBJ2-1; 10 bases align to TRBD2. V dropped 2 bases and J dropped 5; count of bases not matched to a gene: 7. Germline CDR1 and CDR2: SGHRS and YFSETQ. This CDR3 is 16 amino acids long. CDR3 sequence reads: CASSFLAGVDNNEQFF. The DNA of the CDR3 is TGCGCCAGCAGCTTCCTAGCGGGAGTGGATAACAATGAGCAGTTCTTC.

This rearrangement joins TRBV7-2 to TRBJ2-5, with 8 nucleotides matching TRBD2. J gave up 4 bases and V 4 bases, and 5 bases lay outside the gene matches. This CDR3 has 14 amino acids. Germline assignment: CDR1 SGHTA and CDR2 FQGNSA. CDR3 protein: CASSSLAGRETQYF. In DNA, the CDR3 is TGTGCCAGCAGCTCCTTAGCGGGACGAGAGACCCAGTACTTC.